This entry lists 9 T cell receptor beta chains sequenced from one sample in a study of blood T cell repertoires in COVID-19. Sequencing used immunoSEQ multiplex PCR; TCRdb keeps in-frame clones, though not all of them. Of over 140,000 clones in the sample, 60% to 85% were seen once. Sample: peripheral blood. Receptors were obtained from a woman aged 80 or over with active or convalescent COVID-19.

The genes are TRBV19 and TRBJ2-3; 8 bases fit TRBD2. The CDR3 is 17 amino acids. CDR1 and CDR2 from the germline V gene are LNHDA and SQIVND (reference sequence). The ends lost 7 bases at V and 4 bases at J; junction bases unmatched: 16. CDR3 bases: TGTGCCAGTACCGATAGCCCCTTAGCGGGGTTCGCAGATACGCAGTATTTT. Encoded protein: CASTDSPLAGFADTQYF. The full variable domain, completed using reference TRBV19 and TRBJ2-3, is DGGITQSPKYLFRKEGQNVTLSCEQNLNHDAMYWYRQDPGQGLRLIYYSQIVNDFQKGDIAEGYSVSREKKESFPLTVTSAQKNPTAFYLCASTDSPLAGFADTQYFGPGTRLTVL.

This chain uses TRBV6-6 with TRBJ1-2; TRBD1 agrees at 9 bases. The CDR3 totals 14 residues. The V segment lost 2 bases and the J segment 10 bases; nucleotides outside the gene matches: 8. CDR1 is MNHNY, CDR2 SVGAGI, per germline (reference sequence). The CDR3 DNA reads as TGTGCCAGCAGTTACGCGGGACAGGGTGATCTCTACACCTTC. This sequence encodes CASSYAGQGDLYTF.

This clone appeared a few times. The chain has TRBV19 and TRBJ1-2; D gene ambiguous. V was pared by 7 bases and J by 4 bases, with 7 bases between. CDR3 length equals 11 residues. Germline CDR1 and CDR2: LNHDA and SQIVND (reference sequence). The CDR3 is CASTQRYGYTF. The CDR3 DNA reads TGTGCCAGTACCCAGCGCTATGGCTACACCTTC. The variable domain in full, with the rest retrieved from reference TRBV19 and TRBJ1-2, is DGGITQSPKYLFRKEGQNVTLSCEQNLNHDAMYWYRQDPGQGLRLIYYSQIVNDFQKGDIAEGYSVSREKKESFPLTVTSAQKNPTAFYLCASTQRYGYTFGSGTRLTVV.

CDR3 loop: CASSEYKGAGNGYTF. As DNA, the CDR3 is TGTGCCAGCAGTGAATATAAGGGGGCCGGAAATGGCTACACCTTC. This chain connects TRBV25-1 to TRBJ1-2, with TRBD1 identical over 7 bases. From germline, CDR1 is MGHDK and CDR2 SYGVNS. The J segment lost 6 bases and the V segment lost 0 bases, leaving 7 bases of the junction unmatched. CDR3 length: 15 residues.

CDR3 protein: CASSDRGRTYGYTF. The CDR3, as DNA: TGTGCCAGCAGCGACAGGGGGCGCACCTATGGCTACACCTTC. V and J are TRBV7-2 and TRBJ1-2; 10 bases align to TRBD1. V lost 5 bases to trimming and J lost 4 bases; unmatched junction nucleotides: 4. Germline V gives CDR1 SGHTA, CDR2 FQGNSA. This CDR3 comprises 14 residues.

V gene TRBV28 combines with J gene TRBJ1-5; a weak D match, TRBD1 (5 bases). The germline V gene encodes CDR1 MDHEN and CDR2 SYDVKM. Deletions cut 5 bases from V and 8 bases from J, with 19 bases between. The CDR3 sequence is 15 residues long. The CDR3 DNA reads as TGTGCCAGCAGTCCGTACGACCAGGGCCGAAAGCCCCAGCATTTT. Amino acids: CASSPYDQGRKPQHF. Combining the CDR3 with reference TRBV28 and TRBJ1-5 gives the whole variable domain DVKVTQSSRYLVKRTGEKVFLECVQDMDHENMFWYRQDPGLGLRLIYFSYDVKMKEKGDIPEGYSVSREKKERFSLILESASTNQTSMYLCASSPYDQGRKPQHFGDGTRLSIL.

In DNA, the CDR3 is TGTGCCAGTAGTATGGGGGGGTACTACAATGAGCAGTTCTTC. This translates into CASSMGGYYNEQFF. The rearrangement joins TRBV19 to TRBJ2-1; 7 bases are a match to TRBD2. After removal of 3 bases from V and 3 bases from J, the junction contained 2 bases not matched to a gene. CDR1 and CDR2 (germline): LNHDA, SQIVND (reference sequence). The CDR3 length is 14 residues.

V is TRBV2 and J is TRBJ2-7; 9 nucleotides match TRBD1. The germline gives CDR1 SNHLY, CDR2 FYNNEI. The CDR3 is made up of 15 amino acids. V trimming: 7 bases; J trimming: 4 bases; junction bases outside the gene matches: 11. CDR3 sequence (DNA): TGTGCCAGCACCCCCTCCACCGGGACAGGGTACGAGCAGTACTTC. This translates into CASTPSTGTGYEQYF.

This chain joins TRBV5-1 and TRBJ2-3, with 7 bases lining up with TRBD2. This CDR3 is built from 16 residues. After removal of 5 bases from V and 1 base from J, the junction contained 10 bases not matched to a gene. CDR1 is SGHRS and CDR2 is YFSETQ in the germline V gene. The CDR3 nucleotides are TGCGCCAGCAGAAGGGACTCCAGCGGGGGCACAGATACGCAGTATTTT. The encoded protein is CASRRDSSGGTDTQYF.